Presented here are 5 T cell receptor beta chains from one specimen sequenced in a study of blood T cell repertoires in COVID-19. The data were produced by immunoSEQ multiplex PCR, yet TCRdb's version contains in-frame clones alone and is incomplete. The table lists about 300,000 clones, around 85% of them singletons. Material for sequencing was PBMCs or T cells enriched from blood (not recorded which). The receptors were gathered from a woman aged 25 to 39 who had been exposed to COVID-19.

V and J are TRBV30 and TRBJ2-3; D is uncertain. The CDR3 has 14 amino acids. V was cut by 2 bases and J by 0 bases, with 9 bases left in between. CDR1 and CDR2 (germline): GTSNPN, SVGIG (reference sequence). The CDR3, as DNA: TGTGCCTGGAGTCGTGGTACTAGCACAGATACGCAGTATTTT. It encodes CAWSRGTSTDTQYF.

The chain employs TRBV28 and TRBJ2-3; TRBD1 agrees at 8 bases. The CDR3 contains 15 residues. The V segment lost 6 bases and the J segment 3 bases; nucleotides outside the gene matches: 8. Germline loops: CDR1 MDHEN, CDR2 SYDVKM. Here the CDR3 DNA reads TGTGCCAGCAGCTCCCCCGGACAGGGTACAGATACGCAGTATTTT. Amino acids: CASSSPGQGTDTQYF.

The J gene is TRBJ2-7, the V gene TRBV30; 7 nucleotides match TRBD2. The V gene's germline CDR1 is GTSNPN and CDR2 SVGIG (reference sequence). The trim removed 3 bases at V and 0 bases at J, leaving 11 bases unmatched. The CDR3 contains 16 residues. The CDR3 sequence is CAWRSSASGVSYEQYF. The CDR3 region has the DNA TGTGCCTGGAGATCTTCGGCTAGCGGCGTCTCCTACGAGCAGTACTTC.

This rearrangement joins TRBV5-1 to TRBJ1-4, with D possibly TRBD1 on 5 matching bases. This CDR3 has 18 residues. V was trimmed by 5 bases and J by 0 bases, leaving 20 bases between them. Germline V gives CDR1 SGHRS, CDR2 YFSETQ. The CDR3 reads CASRSGGKRLATNEKLFF. The CDR3 bases are TGCGCCAGCAGATCCGGGGGAAAACGTTTGGCAACTAATGAAAAACTGTTTTTT.

CDR3 region: CAWGSSGSVQYF. DNA of the CDR3: TGTGCCTGGGGGAGTAGCGGGTCTGTGCAGTACTTC. V and J are TRBV30 and TRBJ2-7; the match to TRBD2 covers 7 bases. The CDR3 loop spans 12 amino acids. Germline CDR1 and CDR2: GTSNPN and SVGIG (reference sequence). The V and J ends lost 5 bases and 9 bases, in that order; junction bases with no gene match: 10.